The present T cell receptor beta chain was sequenced within a study of cytomegalovirus exposure and HLA in healthy donors. The CDR3 covers 16 residues. Trimming stripped 8 bases from V and 1 base from J, with 18 bases between. Germline CDR1 reads ENHRY; CDR2 reads SYGVKD. PCR was performed using 60 Vbeta and 13 Jbeta primers. The method was immunoSEQ multiplex PCR; TCRdb's version includes in-frame clones alone and lacks a portion of them. The sample includes around 97,000 clones. V gene TRBV10-3 combines with J gene TRBJ1-5, with a weak D call TRBD1 (6 bases). The specimen sequenced was PBMCs. The receptor was isolated from a man in his forties or fifties in good health and CMV-seronegative. In nucleotides, the CDR3 is TGTGCCATCCCCGGTCCCCAGGGGTACAGCAATCAGCCCCAGCATTTT. This sequence encodes CAIPGPQGYSNQPQHF.